This T cell receptor beta chain came from a study of human T cells and chemical hapten exposure. Study background: Small pooled library volume differences chiefly drove per-sample TCR yield variation.

This clonotype was seen repeatedly, ten times or more. Its antigen remains unknown. Time point meaning: patch test 2, 6 weeks after DPC sensitization. Treatment indicated: therapeutic diphenylcyclopropenone sensitization with weekly scalp DPC. The study enrolled 18 to 70-year-old alopecia patients suitable for DPC. What the library attached to individual cDNA molecules were unique molecular identifiers. Each CDR3 protein is one row after TCRdb ran MiXCR on the RACE reads. The sample lists about 140,000 distinct CDR3 sequences; roughly 10% were seen once. Germline lookup yields CDR1 SGHRS and CDR2 YFSETQ. Trimming cost V 4 bases and J 1 base; bases outside gene matches: 9. This CDR3 region has 16 residues. General study findings and limits: TCRs at high frequency, those above 1 in 1000, did not change with DPC sensitization.

The rearrangement joins TRBV5-1 to TRBJ2-7; 9 bases are shared with TRBD2. The input for sequencing was whole blood, taken in connection with sensitization to the hapten diphenylcyclopropenone (DPC). This receptor was obtained from a woman aged 45 to 65 with alopecia areata. Some clones in this sample may be carry-over from other donors' samples. The CDR3: CASSPLLAGRSYEQYF. The CDR3 bases are TGCGCCAGCAGCCCCTTGCTAGCGGGAAGGTCCTACGAGCAGTACTTC.